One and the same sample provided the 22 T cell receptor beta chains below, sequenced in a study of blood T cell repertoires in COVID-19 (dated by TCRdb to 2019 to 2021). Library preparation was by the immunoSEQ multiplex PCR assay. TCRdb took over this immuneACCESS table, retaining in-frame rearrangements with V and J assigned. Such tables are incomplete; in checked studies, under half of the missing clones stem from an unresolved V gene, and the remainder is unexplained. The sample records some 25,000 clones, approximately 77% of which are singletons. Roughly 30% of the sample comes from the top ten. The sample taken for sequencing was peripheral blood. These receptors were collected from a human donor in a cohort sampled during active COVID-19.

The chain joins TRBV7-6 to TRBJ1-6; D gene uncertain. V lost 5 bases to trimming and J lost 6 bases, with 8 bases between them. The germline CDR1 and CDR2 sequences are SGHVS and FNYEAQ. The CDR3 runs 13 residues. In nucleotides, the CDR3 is TGTGCCAGCAGCGTTAATAGTAATTCACCCCTCCACTTT. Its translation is CASSVNSNSPLHF.

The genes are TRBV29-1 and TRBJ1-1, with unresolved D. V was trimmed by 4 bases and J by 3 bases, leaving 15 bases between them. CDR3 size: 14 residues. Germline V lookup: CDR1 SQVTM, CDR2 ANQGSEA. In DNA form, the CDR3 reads TGCAGCGTTGGTTCAGGCCTGAGGGACACTGAAGCTTTCTTT. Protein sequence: CSVGSGLRDTEAFF.

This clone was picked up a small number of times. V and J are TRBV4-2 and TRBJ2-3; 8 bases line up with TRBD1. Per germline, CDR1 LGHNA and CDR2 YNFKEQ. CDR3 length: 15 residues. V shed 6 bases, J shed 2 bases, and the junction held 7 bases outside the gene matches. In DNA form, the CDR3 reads TGTGCCAGCAGGAGGGACAGGACCGACACAGATACGCAGTATTTT. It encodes CASRRDRTDTDTQYF.

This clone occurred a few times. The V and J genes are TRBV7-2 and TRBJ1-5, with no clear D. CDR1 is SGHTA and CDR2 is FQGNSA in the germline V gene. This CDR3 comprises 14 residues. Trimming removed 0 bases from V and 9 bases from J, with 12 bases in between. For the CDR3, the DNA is TGTGCCAGCAGCTTAGCCGTCCCTCTGCGGCCCCAGCATTTT. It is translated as CASSLAVPLRPQHF.

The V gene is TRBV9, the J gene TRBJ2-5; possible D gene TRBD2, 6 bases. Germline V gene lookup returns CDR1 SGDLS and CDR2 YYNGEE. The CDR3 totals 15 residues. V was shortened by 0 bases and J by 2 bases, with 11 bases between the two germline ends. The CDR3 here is CASSVDAGRQETQYF. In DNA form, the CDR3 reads TGTGCCAGCAGCGTAGATGCGGGGAGGCAAGAGACCCAGTACTTC.

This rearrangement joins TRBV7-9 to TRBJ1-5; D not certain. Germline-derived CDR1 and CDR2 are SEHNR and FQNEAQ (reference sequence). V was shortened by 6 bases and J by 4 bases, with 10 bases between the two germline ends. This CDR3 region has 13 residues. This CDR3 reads CASSSTYNQPQHF. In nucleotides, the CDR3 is TGTGCCAGCAGTTCAACTTATAATCAGCCCCAGCATTTT.

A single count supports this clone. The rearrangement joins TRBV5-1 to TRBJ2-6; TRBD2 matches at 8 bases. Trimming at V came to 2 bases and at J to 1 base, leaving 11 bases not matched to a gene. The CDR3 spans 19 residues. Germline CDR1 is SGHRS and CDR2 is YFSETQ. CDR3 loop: CASSFHGGTSGSGANVLTF. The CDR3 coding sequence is TGCGCCAGCAGCTTCCACGGGGGAACTAGCGGATCTGGGGCCAACGTCCTGACTTTC. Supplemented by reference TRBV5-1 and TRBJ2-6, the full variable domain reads KAGVTQTPRYLIKTRGQQVTLSCSPISGHRSVSWYQQTPGQGLQFLFEYFSETQRNKGNFPGRFSGRQFSNSRSEMNVSTLELGDSALYLCASSFHGGTSGSGANVLTFGAGSRLTVL.

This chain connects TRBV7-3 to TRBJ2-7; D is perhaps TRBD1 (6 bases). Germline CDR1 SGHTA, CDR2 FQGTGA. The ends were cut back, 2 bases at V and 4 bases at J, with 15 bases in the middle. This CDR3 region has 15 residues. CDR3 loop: CASSLVHGQFYEQYF. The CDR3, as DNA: TGTGCCAGCAGCTTAGTCCACGGACAGTTTTACGAGCAGTACTTC.

CDR3 nucleotides: TGTGCCAGCAGCTTAGTGTCCTGGAACACCGGGGAGCTGTTTTTT. This encodes CASSLVSWNTGELFF. This sequence joins TRBV7-8 and TRBJ2-2; no definite D call. Germline lookup yields CDR1 SGHVS and CDR2 FQNEAQ. V was cut by 1 base and J by 1 base, with 7 bases left in between. The CDR3 sequence is 15 residues long.

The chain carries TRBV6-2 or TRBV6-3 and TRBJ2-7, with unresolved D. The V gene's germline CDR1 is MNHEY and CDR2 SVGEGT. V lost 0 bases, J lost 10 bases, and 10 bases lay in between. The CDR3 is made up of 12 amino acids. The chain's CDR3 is CASSYSGSVQYF. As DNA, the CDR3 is TGTGCCAGCAGTTACTCCGGGTCAGTCCAGTACTTC.

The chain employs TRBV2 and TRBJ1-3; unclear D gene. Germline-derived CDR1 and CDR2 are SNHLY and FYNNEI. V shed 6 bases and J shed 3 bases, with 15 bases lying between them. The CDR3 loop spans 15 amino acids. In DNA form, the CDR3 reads TGTGCCAGCAGAGAGCTCCGGGGTCATGGAAACACCATATATTTT. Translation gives CASRELRGHGNTIYF.

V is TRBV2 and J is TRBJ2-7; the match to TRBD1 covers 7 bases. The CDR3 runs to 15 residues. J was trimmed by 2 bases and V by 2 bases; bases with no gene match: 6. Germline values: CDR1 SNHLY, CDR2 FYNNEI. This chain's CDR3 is CASSELGQNTYEQYF. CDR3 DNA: TGTGCCAGCAGTGAATTGGGACAGAATACCTACGAGCAGTACTTC.

The CDR3 region has the DNA TGTGCCAGTACTCAGACAGGGGGCGGTCAGCCCCAGCATTTT. Translated: CASTQTGGGQPQHF. This chain links TRBV19 with TRBJ1-5, with TRBD1 identical over 10 bases. This CDR3 spans 14 amino acids. V lost 7 bases to trimming and J lost 6 bases; unmatched junction nucleotides: 6. Germline lookup yields CDR1 LNHDA and CDR2 SQIVND (reference sequence). Looking up the rest from reference TRBV19 and TRBJ1-5 gives the full variable domain: DGGITQSPKYLFRKEGQNVTLSCEQNLNHDAMYWYRQDPGQGLRLIYYSQIVNDFQKGDIAEGYSVSREKKESFPLTVTSAQKNPTAFYLCASTQTGGGQPQHFGDGTRLSIL.

In DNA form, the CDR3 reads TGTGCCAGCAGCTTATCCGGGAACCCCTTTAATCAGCCCCAGCATTTT. Translation gives CASSLSGNPFNQPQHF. V is TRBV7-8 and J is TRBJ1-5; D remains ambiguous. Germline lookup yields CDR1 SGHVS and CDR2 FQNEAQ. V was trimmed by 2 bases and J by 4 bases, leaving 15 bases between them. The CDR3 has 16 residues.

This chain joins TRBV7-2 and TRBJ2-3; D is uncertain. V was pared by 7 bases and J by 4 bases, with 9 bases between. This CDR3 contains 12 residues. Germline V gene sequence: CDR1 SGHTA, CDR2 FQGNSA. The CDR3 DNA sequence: TGTGCCAGCAACATCGATTCAGATACGCAGTATTTT. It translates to CASNIDSDTQYF.

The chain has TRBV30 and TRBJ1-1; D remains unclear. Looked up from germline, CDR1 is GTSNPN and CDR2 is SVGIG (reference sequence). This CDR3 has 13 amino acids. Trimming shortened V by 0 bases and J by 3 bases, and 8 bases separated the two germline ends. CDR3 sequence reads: CAWSVIRDTEAFF. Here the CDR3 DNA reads TGTGCCTGGAGTGTCATCCGGGACACTGAAGCTTTCTTT.

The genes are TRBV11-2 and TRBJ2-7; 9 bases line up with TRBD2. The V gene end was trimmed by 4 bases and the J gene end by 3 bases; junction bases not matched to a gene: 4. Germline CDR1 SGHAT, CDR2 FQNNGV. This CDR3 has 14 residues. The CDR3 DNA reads TGTGCCAGCAGCTCAGCTAGCGGGATCTACGAGCAGTACTTC. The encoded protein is CASSSASGIYEQYF.

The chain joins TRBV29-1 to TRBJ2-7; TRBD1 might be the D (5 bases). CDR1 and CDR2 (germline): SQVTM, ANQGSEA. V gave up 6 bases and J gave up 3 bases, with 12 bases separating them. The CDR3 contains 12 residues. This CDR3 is CSVTVRDYEQYF. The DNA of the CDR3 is TGCAGCGTCACCGTCAGGGACTACGAGCAGTACTTC.

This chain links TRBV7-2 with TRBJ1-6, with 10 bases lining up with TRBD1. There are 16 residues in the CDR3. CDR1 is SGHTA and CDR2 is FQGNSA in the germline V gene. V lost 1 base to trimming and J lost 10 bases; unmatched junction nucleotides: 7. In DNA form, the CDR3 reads TGTGCCAGCAGCTTAGTTCGGGGACAGGGGACCTCACCCCTCCACTTT. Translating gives CASSLVRGQGTSPLHF.

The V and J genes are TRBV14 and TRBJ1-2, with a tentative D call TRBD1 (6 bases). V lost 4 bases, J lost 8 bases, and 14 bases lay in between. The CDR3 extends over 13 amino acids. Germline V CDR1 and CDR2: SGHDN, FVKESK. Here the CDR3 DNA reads TGTGCCAGCAGCCGCGACAGGTCTGGGGGCTACACCTTC. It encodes CASSRDRSGGYTF.

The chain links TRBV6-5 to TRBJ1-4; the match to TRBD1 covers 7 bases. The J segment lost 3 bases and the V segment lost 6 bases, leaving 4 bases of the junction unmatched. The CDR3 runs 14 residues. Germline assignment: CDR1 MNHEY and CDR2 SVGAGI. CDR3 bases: TGTGCCAGCAGCGAGGGGGCTGCTAATGAAAAACTGTTTTTT. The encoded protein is CASSEGAANEKLFF.

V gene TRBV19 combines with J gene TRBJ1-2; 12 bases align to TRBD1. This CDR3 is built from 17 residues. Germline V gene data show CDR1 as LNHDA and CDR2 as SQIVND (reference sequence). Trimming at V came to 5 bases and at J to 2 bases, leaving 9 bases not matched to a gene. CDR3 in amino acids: CASSVSRDRGRNYGYTF. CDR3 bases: TGTGCCAGTAGTGTAAGCCGGGACAGGGGGCGCAACTATGGCTACACCTTC. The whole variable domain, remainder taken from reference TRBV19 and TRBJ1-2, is DGGITQSPKYLFRKEGQNVTLSCEQNLNHDAMYWYRQDPGQGLRLIYYSQIVNDFQKGDIAEGYSVSREKKESFPLTVTSAQKNPTAFYLCASSVSRDRGRNYGYTFGSGTRLTVV.